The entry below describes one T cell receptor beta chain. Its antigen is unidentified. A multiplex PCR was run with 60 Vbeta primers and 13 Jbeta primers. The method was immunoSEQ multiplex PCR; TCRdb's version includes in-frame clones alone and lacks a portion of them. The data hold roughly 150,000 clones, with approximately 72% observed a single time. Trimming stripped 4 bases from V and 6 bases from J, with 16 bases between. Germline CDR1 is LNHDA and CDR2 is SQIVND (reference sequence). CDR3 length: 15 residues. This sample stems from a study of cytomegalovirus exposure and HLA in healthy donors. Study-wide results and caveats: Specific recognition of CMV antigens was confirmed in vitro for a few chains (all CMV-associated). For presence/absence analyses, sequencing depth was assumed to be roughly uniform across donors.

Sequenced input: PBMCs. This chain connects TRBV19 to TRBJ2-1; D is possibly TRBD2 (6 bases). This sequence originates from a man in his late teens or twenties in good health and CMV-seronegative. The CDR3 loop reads CASSTRLDPSNEQFF. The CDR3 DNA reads TGTGCCAGTAGTACCCGACTAGACCCCTCCAATGAGCAGTTCTTC.